This T cell receptor beta chain is from a study of T cells in Graves' hyperthyroidism and ophthalmopathy. Study-wide points: Most thyroid clonotypes that were expanded above 0.001 also turned up in blood.

For this clonotype: Its antigen is unknown.

It was uncontrolled infection, other autoimmune disease, pregnancy or lactation that excluded patients. TCR beta CDR3 region amplification was performed from RNA transcripts. In the first-round RT-PCR of the TCR CDR3, the HTBI primer set was used. TCRdb passed the multiplex PCR reads through MiXCR, listing each CDR3 protein once. The data contain 600,000 to 700,000 distinct CDR3 sequences, just under 45% of them seen just once; the ten biggest clones take up about 7.2%. The clonotype comes from an adult man with Graves' disease, either hyperthyroidism or ophthalmopathy (not recorded which). Sequenced input: peripheral blood or thyroid tissue (not recorded which).

The chain's CDR3 is CASSPRGRGPLHF. The DNA of the CDR3 is TGTGCCAGCAGCCCCCGGGGCAGGGGGCCCCTCCACTTT. The chain links TRBV11-2 to TRBJ1-6, with 7 bases matching TRBD1. In germline, CDR1 is SGHAT, CDR2 FQNNGV. The CDR3 is 13 amino acids. V trimming: 5 bases; J trimming: 13 bases; junction bases outside the gene matches: 8.